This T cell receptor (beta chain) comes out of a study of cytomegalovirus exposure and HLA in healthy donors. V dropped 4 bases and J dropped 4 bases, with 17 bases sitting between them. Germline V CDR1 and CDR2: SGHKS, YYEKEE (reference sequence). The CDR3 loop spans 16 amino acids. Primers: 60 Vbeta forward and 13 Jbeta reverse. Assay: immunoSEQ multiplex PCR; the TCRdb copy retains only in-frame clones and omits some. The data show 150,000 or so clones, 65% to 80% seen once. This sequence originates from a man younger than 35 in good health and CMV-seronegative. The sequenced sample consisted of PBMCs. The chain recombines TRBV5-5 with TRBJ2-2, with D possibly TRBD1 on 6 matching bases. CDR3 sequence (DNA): TGTGCCAGCAGCCAAGAGGGGGAGCGGAGCACCGGGGAGCTGTTTTTT. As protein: CASSQEGERSTGELFF.